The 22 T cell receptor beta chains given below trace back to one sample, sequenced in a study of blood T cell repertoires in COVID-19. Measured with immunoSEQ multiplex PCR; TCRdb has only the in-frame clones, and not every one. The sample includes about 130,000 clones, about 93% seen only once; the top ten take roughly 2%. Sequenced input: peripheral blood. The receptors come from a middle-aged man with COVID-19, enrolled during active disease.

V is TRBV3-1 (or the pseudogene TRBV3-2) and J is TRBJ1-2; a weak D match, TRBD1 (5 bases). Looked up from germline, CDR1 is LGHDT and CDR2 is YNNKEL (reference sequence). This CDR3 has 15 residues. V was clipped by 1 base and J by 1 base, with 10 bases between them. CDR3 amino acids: CASSQGQGYNYGYTF. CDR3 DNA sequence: TGTGCCAGCAGCCAAGGTCAGGGCTATAACTATGGCTACACCTTC.

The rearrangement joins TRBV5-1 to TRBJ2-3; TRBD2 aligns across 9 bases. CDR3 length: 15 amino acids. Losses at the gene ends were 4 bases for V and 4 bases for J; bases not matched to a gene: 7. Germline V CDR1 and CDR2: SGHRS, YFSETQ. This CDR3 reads CASSGASGNPDTQYF. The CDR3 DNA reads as TGCGCCAGCAGCGGTGCTAGCGGGAATCCAGATACGCAGTATTTT.

CDR3 sequence (DNA): TGTGCCAGCAGCTCACCTACTAGCGGGAGCTCCTACGAGCAGTACTTC. Its protein is CASSSPTSGSSYEQYF. The chain has TRBV7-9 and TRBJ2-7; TRBD2 matches 11 bases. The V gene end was trimmed by 4 bases and the J gene end by 0 bases; junction bases not matched to a gene: 5. Germline-derived CDR1 and CDR2 are SEHNR and FQNEAQ (reference sequence). The CDR3 is 16 residues long.

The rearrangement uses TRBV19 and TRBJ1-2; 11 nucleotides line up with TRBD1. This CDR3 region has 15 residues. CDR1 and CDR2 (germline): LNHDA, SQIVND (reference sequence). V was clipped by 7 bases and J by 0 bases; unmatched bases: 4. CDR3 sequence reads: CASTDRGRANYGYTF. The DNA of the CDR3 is TGTGCCAGTACGGACAGGGGGCGAGCTAACTATGGCTACACCTTC.

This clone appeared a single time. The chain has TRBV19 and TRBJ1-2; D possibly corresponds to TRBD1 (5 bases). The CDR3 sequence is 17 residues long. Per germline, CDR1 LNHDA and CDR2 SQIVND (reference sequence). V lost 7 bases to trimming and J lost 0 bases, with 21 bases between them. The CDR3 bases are TGTGCCAGTACCCCGGCGGGACCCCTTCTTTCTAACTATGGCTACACCTTC. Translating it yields CASTPAGPLLSNYGYTF.

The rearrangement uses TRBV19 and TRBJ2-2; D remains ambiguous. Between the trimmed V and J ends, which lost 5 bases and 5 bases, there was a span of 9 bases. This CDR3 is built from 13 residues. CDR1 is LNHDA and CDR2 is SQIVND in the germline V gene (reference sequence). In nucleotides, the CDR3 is TGTGCCAGTAGTCTATATGTAACCGGGGAGCTGTTTTTT. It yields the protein CASSLYVTGELFF.

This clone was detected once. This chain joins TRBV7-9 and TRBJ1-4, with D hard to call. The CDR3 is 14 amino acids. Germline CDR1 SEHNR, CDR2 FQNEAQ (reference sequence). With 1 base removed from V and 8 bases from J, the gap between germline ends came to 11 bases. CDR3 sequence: CASSLDAGLEKLFF. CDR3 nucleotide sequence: TGTGCCAGCAGCTTAGACGCGGGTTTGGAAAAACTGTTTTTT.

The CDR3 DNA reads TGCAGTGCTAGTCTCGCGGGCGGGGGCTCCTACGAGCAGTACTTC. Its translation: CSASLAGGGSYEQYF. V is TRBV20-1 and J is TRBJ2-7, with 7 bases lining up with TRBD2. The CDR3 consists of 15 residues. Germline V gene data show CDR1 as DFQATT and CDR2 as SNEGSKA (reference sequence). V lost 3 bases, J lost 0 bases, and 8 bases stayed unmatched.

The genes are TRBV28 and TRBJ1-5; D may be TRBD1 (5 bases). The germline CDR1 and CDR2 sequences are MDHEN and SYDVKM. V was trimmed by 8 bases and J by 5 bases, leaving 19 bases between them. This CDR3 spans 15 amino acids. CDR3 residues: CASSLMRQIYQPQHF. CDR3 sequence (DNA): TGTGCCAGCTCCTTAATGAGACAGATTTATCAGCCCCAGCATTTT.

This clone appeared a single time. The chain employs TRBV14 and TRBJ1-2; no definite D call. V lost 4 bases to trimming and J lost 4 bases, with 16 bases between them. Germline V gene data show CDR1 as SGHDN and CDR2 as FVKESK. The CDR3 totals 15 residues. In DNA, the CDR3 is TGTGCCAGCAGCCGGGCTCAGACCGTACCCTATGGCTACACCTTC. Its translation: CASSRAQTVPYGYTF.

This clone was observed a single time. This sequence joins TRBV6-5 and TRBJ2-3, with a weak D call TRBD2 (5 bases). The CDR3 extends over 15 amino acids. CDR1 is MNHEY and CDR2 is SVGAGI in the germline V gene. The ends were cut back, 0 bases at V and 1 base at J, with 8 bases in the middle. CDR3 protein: CASSYSGMGTDTQYF. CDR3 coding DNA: TGTGCCAGCAGTTACTCCGGGATGGGCACAGATACGCAGTATTTT.

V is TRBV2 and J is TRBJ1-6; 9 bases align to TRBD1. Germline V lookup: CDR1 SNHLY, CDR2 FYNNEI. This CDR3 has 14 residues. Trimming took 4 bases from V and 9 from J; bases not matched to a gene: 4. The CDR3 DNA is TGTGCCAGCAGTGGGGACAGGGTGGCTTCACCCCTCCACTTT. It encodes CASSGDRVASPLHF. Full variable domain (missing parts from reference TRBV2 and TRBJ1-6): EPEVTQTPSHQVTQMGQEVILRCVPISNHLYFYWYRQILGQKVEFLVSFYNNEISEKSEIFDDQFSVERPDGSNFTLKIRSTKLEDSAMYFCASSGDRVASPLHFGNGTRLTVT.

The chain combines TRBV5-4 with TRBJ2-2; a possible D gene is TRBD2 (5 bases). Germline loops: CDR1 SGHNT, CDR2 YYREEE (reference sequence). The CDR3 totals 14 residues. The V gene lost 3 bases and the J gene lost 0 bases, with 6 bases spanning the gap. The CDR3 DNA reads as TGTGCCAGCAGCTCGGACTCGAACACCGGGGAGCTGTTTTTT. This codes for CASSSDSNTGELFF.

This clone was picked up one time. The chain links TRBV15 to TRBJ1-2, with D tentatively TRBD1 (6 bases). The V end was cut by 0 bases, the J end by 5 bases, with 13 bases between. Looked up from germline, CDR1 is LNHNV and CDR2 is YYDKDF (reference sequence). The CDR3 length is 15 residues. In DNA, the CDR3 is TGTGCCACCAGCAGAGAAGCAGGGGTGGGATATGGCTACACCTTC. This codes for CATSREAGVGYGYTF.

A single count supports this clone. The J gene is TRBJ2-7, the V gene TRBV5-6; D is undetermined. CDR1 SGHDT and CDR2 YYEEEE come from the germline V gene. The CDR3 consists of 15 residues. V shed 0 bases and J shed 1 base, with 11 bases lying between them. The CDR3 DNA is TGTGCCAGCAGCTTGGTCGGTTTCGCTTCCTACGAGCAGTACGTC. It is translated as CASSLVGFASYEQYV.

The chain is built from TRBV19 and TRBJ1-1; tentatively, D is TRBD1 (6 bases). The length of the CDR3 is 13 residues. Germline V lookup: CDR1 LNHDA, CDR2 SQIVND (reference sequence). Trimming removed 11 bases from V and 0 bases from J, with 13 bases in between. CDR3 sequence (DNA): TGTGCCTCCAGGACAGATATGAACACTGAAGCTTTCTTT. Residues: CASRTDMNTEAFF.

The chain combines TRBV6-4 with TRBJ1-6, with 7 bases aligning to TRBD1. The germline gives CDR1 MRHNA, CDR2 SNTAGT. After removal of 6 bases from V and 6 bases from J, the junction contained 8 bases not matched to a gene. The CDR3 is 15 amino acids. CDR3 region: CASREQGTSNSPLHF. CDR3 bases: TGTGCCAGCAGAGAACAGGGGACCTCTAATTCACCCCTCCACTTT.

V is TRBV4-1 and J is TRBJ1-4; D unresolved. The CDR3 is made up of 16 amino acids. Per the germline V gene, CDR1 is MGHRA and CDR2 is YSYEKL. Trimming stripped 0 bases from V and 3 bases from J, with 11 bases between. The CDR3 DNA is TGCGCCAGCAGCCAAGAGGCGGGCCCGGCTAATGAAAAACTGTTTTTT. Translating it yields CASSQEAGPANEKLFF.

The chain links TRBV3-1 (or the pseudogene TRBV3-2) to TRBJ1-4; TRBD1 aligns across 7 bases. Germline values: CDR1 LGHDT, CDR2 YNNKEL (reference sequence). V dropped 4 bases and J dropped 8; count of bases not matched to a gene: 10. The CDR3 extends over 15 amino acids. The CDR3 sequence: CASSRTGVGMEKLFF. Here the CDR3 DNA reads TGTGCCAGCAGCCGTACAGGGGTGGGGATGGAAAAACTGTTTTTT.

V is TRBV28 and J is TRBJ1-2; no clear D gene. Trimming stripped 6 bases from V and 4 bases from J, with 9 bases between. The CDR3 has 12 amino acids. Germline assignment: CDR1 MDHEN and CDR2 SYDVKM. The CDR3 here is CASRMGLYGYTF. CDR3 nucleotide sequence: TGTGCCAGCAGAATGGGCCTCTATGGCTACACCTTC.

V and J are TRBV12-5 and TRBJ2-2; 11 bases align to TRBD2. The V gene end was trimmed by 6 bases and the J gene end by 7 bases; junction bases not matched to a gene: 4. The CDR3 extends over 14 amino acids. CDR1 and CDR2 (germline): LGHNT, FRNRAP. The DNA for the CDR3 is TGTGCTAGTGGGACTAGCGGGAACGTCGGGGAGCTGTTTTTT. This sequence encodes CASGTSGNVGELFF.

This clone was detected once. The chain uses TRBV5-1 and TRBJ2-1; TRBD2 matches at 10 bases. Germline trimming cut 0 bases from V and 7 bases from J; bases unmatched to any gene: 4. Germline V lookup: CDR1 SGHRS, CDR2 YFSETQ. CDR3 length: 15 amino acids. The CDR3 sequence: CASSLVASGRNEQFF. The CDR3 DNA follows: TGCGCCAGCAGCTTGGTGGCTAGCGGGAGAAATGAGCAGTTCTTC.